This TCR beta chain came from a study of blood T cell repertoires in COVID-19. Study-level background: The United States, Italy and Spain supplied acute and convalescent COVID-19 samples.

The CDR3 runs to 15 residues. Germline trimming cut 3 bases from V and 2 bases from J; bases unmatched to any gene: 8. Per the germline V gene, CDR1 is DFQATT and CDR2 is SNEGSKA (reference sequence). Here immunoSEQ multiplex PCR was the method, and the copy in TCRdb shows in-frame clones only, minus some. The data show 45,000 to 50,000 clones, 88% seen once. The rearrangement joins TRBV20-1 to TRBJ2-3; 7 nucleotides agree with TRBD2. This TCR was recovered from a man aged 50 to 59 with active COVID-19. The specimen was peripheral blood. CDR3 coding DNA: TGCAGTGCTAGTAGTCTACGGGACTACACAGATACGCAGTATTTT. It encodes CSASSLRDYTDTQYF.